This is a list of T cell receptor beta chains from one sample in a study of OX40 agonist ivuxolimab in advanced cancers. Sequenced by immunoSEQ multiplex PCR; TCRdb stores in-frame clones only, minus some. The sample records 70,000 to 75,000 clones, about 85% being singletons. Sequencing was performed on CD4+ or CD8+ T cells sorted from blood, taken in a trial of the OX40 agonist ivuxolimab. These receptors all come from an adult with an advanced solid tumor such as melanoma, head and neck, liver or kidney cancer. The CDR3 runs from the conserved cysteine through the conserved F or W. A D gene is named only where the DNA matches it firmly. Clone size is shown for a subset of rows, as once, few, many or a class of expanded clone.

size: -
D: -
V: TRBV30
J: TRBJ1-5
CDR3: CAWSAGSRNQPQHF
DNA: TGTGCCTGGAGCGCAGGGTCCCGCAATCAGCCCCAGCATTTT

size: -
D: -
V: TRBV10-2
J: TRBJ2-7
CDR3: CASSRDSGYEQYF
DNA: TGCGCCAGCAGCCGGGACTCAGGCTACGAGCAGTACTTC

size: -
D: TRBD2
V: TRBV4-2
J: TRBJ2-7
CDR3: CASSFPGTSGSREQYF
DNA: TGTGCCAGCAGCTTTCCCGGGACTAGCGGGAGTCGGGAGCAGTACTTC

size: -
D: -
V: TRBV7-2
J: TRBJ2-1
CDR3: CASSLGNGNEQFF
DNA: TGTGCCAGCAGCTTAGGGAACGGAAATGAGCAGTTCTTC

size: -
D: TRBD1
V: TRBV5-1
J: TRBJ2-7
CDR3: CASSPGTGFNEQYF
DNA: TGCGCCAGCAGCCCCGGGACAGGGTTTAACGAGCAGTACTTC

size: -
D: -
V: TRBV6-1
J: TRBJ1-2
CDR3: CASSGANYGYTF
DNA: TGTGCCAGCAGTGGGGCTAACTATGGCTACACCTTC

size: -
D: -
V: TRBV7-9
J: TRBJ2-3
CDR3: CASSYPGADTDTQYF
DNA: TGTGCCAGCAGCTACCCAGGGGCTGACACGGATACGCAGTATTTT

size: -
D: -
V: TRBV7-8
J: TRBJ1-1
CDR3: CASSTDRNTEAFF
DNA: TGTGCCAGCAGCACGGACAGGAACACTGAAGCTTTCTTT

size: -
D: TRBD1
V: TRBV5-1
J: TRBJ1-1
CDR3: CASSRTGQPNTEAFF
DNA: TGCGCCAGCAGTCGGACAGGCCAGCCGAACACTGAAGCTTTCTTT

size: -
D: -
V: TRBV5-6
J: TRBJ2-5
CDR3: CASSLVTTSETQYF
DNA: TGTGCCAGCAGCTTGGTGACTACCTCGGAGACCCAGTACTTC

size: -
D: -
V: TRBV7-9
J: TRBJ2-3
CDR3: CASSLGTTDTQYF
DNA: TGTGCCAGCAGCTTAGGGACCACAGATACGCAGTATTTT

size: -
D: -
V: TRBV5-1
J: TRBJ2-5
CDR3: CASSPRATTGETQYF
DNA: TGCGCCAGCAGCCCCCGGGCTACTACCGGAGAGACCCAGTACTTC

size: -
D: TRBD1
V: TRBV10-3
J: TRBJ2-3
CDR3: CAITRTGGNTDTQYF
DNA: TGTGCCATCACCAGGACAGGGGGTAACACAGATACGCAGTATTTT

size: -
D: TRBD1
V: TRBV13
J: TRBJ1-1
CDR3: CASSGSPNRGRDTKAFF
DNA: TGTGCCAGCAGCGGGAGCCCCAACAGGGGGCGGGACACTAAAGCTTTCTTT

size: -
D: TRBD2
V: TRBV7-9
J: TRBJ2-3
CDR3: CASSFGTSVDSQYF
DNA: TGTGCCAGCAGCTTCGGGACTAGCGTCGATTCGCAGTATTTT

size: -
D: -
V: TRBV5-4
J: TRBJ2-1
CDR3: CASSKVDGSSYNEQFF
DNA: TGTGCCAGCAGCAAGGTAGACGGGAGCTCCTACAATGAGCAGTTCTTC

size: -
D: -
V: TRBV7-2
J: TRBJ1-4
CDR3: CASSLVGEKLFF
DNA: TGTGCCAGCAGCCTGGTGGGTGAAAAACTGTTTTTT

size: -
D: -
V: TRBV28
J: TRBJ2-5
CDR3: CASSLRPQETQYF
DNA: TGTGCCAGCAGCCTGAGACCCCAAGAGACCCAGTACTTC

size: -
D: -
V: TRBV7-2
J: TRBJ2-5
CDR3: CASLRQGGLQTQYF
DNA: TGTGCCAGCTTGCGGCAGGGGGGTTTACAGACCCAGTACTTC

size: -
D: -
V: TRBV25-1
J: TRBJ2-7
CDR3: CASSDPSTYEQYF
DNA: TGTGCCAGCAGTGACCCCTCCACCTACGAGCAGTACTTC

size: -
D: -
V: TRBV19
J: TRBJ1-1
CDR3: CASSNPPGTELLVTEAFF
DNA: TGTGCCAGTAGTAATCCGCCCGGGACCGAGTTATTAGTCACTGAAGCTTTCTTT

size: -
D: TRBD2
V: TRBV19
J: TRBJ2-6
CDR3: CASSKREILSGANVLTF
DNA: TGTGCCAGTTCAAAGCGGGAGATTCTCTCTGGGGCCAACGTCCTGACTTTC

size: -
D: TRBD2
V: TRBV30
J: TRBJ2-5
CDR3: CAWSGGLALQETQYF
DNA: TGTGCCTGGAGCGGGGGACTAGCGCTCCAAGAGACCCAGTACTTC

size: -
D: TRBD2
V: TRBV9
J: TRBJ2-3
CDR3: CASSVGLAGDTQYF
DNA: TGTGCCAGCAGCGTGGGACTAGCGGGAGATACGCAGTATTTT

size: -
D: -
V: TRBV7-2
J: TRBJ2-3
CDR3: CASSPGGSTDTQYF
DNA: TGTGCCAGCAGCCCCGGGGGTAGCACAGATACGCAGTATTTT

size: -
D: -
V: TRBV2
J: TRBJ1-5
CDR3: CASSLIRSSNQPQHF
DNA: TGTGCCAGCAGTCTTATAAGGAGTAGCAATCAGCCCCAGCATTTT

size: -
D: -
V: TRBV18
J: TRBJ2-3
CDR3: CASSPGDRTIFF
DNA: TGTGCCAGCTCACCCGGGGACCGGACCATATTTTTT

size: few
D: TRBD1
V: TRBV6-5
J: TRBJ1-1
CDR3: CASSYSQGDTEAFF
DNA: TGTGCCAGCAGTTACTCCCAGGGGGACACTGAAGCTTTCTTT

size: -
D: TRBD2
V: TRBV4-1
J: TRBJ2-1
CDR3: CASSPGLADYNEQFF
DNA: TGCGCCAGCAGCCCGGGACTAGCGGACTACAATGAGCAGTTCTTC

size: few
D: -
V: TRBV27
J: TRBJ1-1
CDR3: CASSLTWRGTEAFF
DNA: TGTGCCAGCAGTTTAACGTGGAGAGGAACTGAAGCTTTCTTT

size: few
D: TRBD1
V: TRBV7-2
J: TRBJ1-4
CDR3: CASSLDRGREKLFF
DNA: TGTGCCAGCAGCTTAGACAGGGGGCGTGAAAAACTGTTTTTT

size: -
D: TRBD2
V: TRBV28
J: TRBJ2-5
CDR3: CASSLSATSGRGGQETQYF
DNA: TGTGCCAGCAGTTTATCAGCGACTAGCGGGAGGGGGGGCCAAGAGACCCAGTACTTC

size: -
D: -
V: TRBV9
J: TRBJ2-3
CDR3: CASSVAGALTDTQYF
DNA: TGTGCCAGCAGCGTAGCGGGAGCGTTAACAGATACGCAGTATTTT

size: -
D: TRBD1
V: TRBV7-2
J: TRBJ2-7
CDR3: CASSLAGGVQEQYF
DNA: TGTGCCAGCAGCTTAGCAGGGGGCGTTCAAGAGCAGTACTTC

size: few
D: -
V: TRBV9
J: TRBJ2-3
CDR3: CASSVDLSTDTQYF
DNA: TGTGCCAGCAGCGTAGACCTAAGCACAGATACGCAGTATTTT

size: -
D: -
V: TRBV6-5
J: TRBJ2-6
CDR3: CASSRTGANVLTF
DNA: TGTGCCAGCAGTCGTACTGGGGCCAACGTCCTGACTTTC

size: -
D: -
V: TRBV7-2
J: TRBJ1-3
CDR3: CASSLVGGNTIYF
DNA: TGTGCCAGCAGCTTAGTGGGCGGAAACACCATATATTTT

size: -
D: -
V: TRBV6-4
J: TRBJ2-1
CDR3: CASSALLDNEQFF
DNA: TGTGCCAGCAGTGCCCTACTAGACAATGAGCAGTTCTTC

size: once
D: -
V: TRBV7-2
J: TRBJ1-4
CDR3: CASSQWGEKLFF
DNA: TGTGCCAGCAGCCAGTGGGGTGAAAAACTGTTTTTT

size: -
D: -
V: TRBV5-8
J: TRBJ1-3
CDR3: CASSLYPGEDAIYF
DNA: TGTGCCAGCAGCTTGTATCCTGGGGAGGACGCCATATATTTT

size: -
D: -
V: TRBV2
J: TRBJ2-3
CDR3: CASSEVGESTDTQYF
DNA: TGTGCCAGCAGTGAAGTTGGCGAGAGCACAGATACGCAGTATTTT

size: -
D: TRBD2
V: TRBV7-6
J: TRBJ2-1
CDR3: CASSLEAGGPNEQFF
DNA: TGTGCCAGCAGCTTAGAGGCGGGAGGGCCGAATGAGCAGTTCTTC

size: once
D: -
V: TRBV21-1
J: TRBJ2-5
CDR3: CATSMTSGQETQYF
DNA: TGTGCCACCTCGATGACTAGCGGGCAAGAGACCCAGTACTTC

size: -
D: -
V: TRBV19
J: TRBJ1-2
CDR3: CAIYGGQNYGYTF
DNA: TGTGCCATCTACGGGGGCCAAAACTATGGCTACACCTTC

size: -
D: -
V: TRBV7-2
J: TRBJ2-3
CDR3: CASSVTTAGTDTQYF
DNA: TGTGCCAGCAGCGTCACGACAGCGGGCACAGATACGCAGTATTTT

size: -
D: TRBD1
V: TRBV19
J: TRBJ1-5
CDR3: CASTGGGNQPQHF
DNA: TGTGCCAGTACAGGGGGAGGCAATCAGCCCCAGCATTTT

size: -
D: TRBD1
V: TRBV7-8
J: TRBJ1-4
CDR3: CASSFRRGLGEKLFF
DNA: TGTGCCAGCAGCTTTCGCAGGGGGCTCGGGGAAAAACTGTTTTTT

size: -
D: TRBD2
V: TRBV6-6
J: TRBJ2-3
CDR3: CASSRRLAGAVDTQYF
DNA: TGTGCCAGCAGTCGAAGACTAGCGGGAGCCGTAGATACGCAGTATTTT

size: -
D: TRBD2
V: TRBV13
J: TRBJ2-1
CDR3: CASSWTSGTYNEQFF
DNA: TGTGCCAGCAGCTGGACTAGCGGGACCTACAATGAGCAGTTCTTC

size: -
D: -
V: TRBV18
J: TRBJ2-3
CDR3: CASSPLLTGSADTQYF
DNA: TGTGCCAGCTCACCCCTACTTACAGGGAGCGCAGATACGCAGTATTTT